These 20 T cell receptor beta chains came from one sample sequenced in a study of blood T cell repertoires in COVID-19. Some clones are missing from TCRdb's copy, which holds only in-frame ones; the method was immunoSEQ multiplex PCR. The sample consists of fewer than 250,000 clones, about 85% of them appearing once. Sequenced material: peripheral blood. Receptor source: an elderly woman with COVID-19, enrolled during active disease.

This clone was observed a few times. The chain recombines TRBV11-2 with TRBJ2-3; 11 bases match TRBD2. The CDR3 contains 15 residues. V trimming: 5 bases; J trimming: 4 bases; junction bases outside the gene matches: 5. CDR1 and CDR2 (germline): SGHAT, FQNNGV. CDR3 DNA: TGTGCCAGCAGCACTAGCGGGGGATGGCCAGATACGCAGTATTTT. Protein product: CASSTSGGWPDTQYF. Based on the CDR3 plus reference TRBV11-2 and TRBJ2-3, the full variable domain is EAGVAQSPRYKIIEKRQSVAFWCNPISGHATLYWYQQILGQGPKLLIQFQNNGVVDDSQLPKDRFSAERLKGVDSTLKIQPAKLEDSAVYLCASSTSGGWPDTQYFGPGTRLTVL.

The V gene is TRBV6-2 or TRBV6-3, the J gene TRBJ1-2, with TRBD1 matching over 8 bases. Trimming at V came to 2 bases and at J to 4 bases, leaving 9 bases not matched to a gene. Germline V gene lookup returns CDR1 MNHEY and CDR2 SVGEGT. CDR3 length: 16 amino acids. The CDR3 nucleotides read TGTGCCAGCAGTTACGAGCCGCGACAGGGGTTCTATGGCTACACCTTC. This codes for CASSYEPRQGFYGYTF.

This clone was detected a few times. This sequence joins TRBV2 and TRBJ2-1; TRBD2 aligns across 7 bases. V trimming: 6 bases; J trimming: 10 bases; junction bases outside the gene matches: 3. This CDR3 has 11 amino acids. Germline assignment: CDR1 SNHLY and CDR2 FYNNEI. The CDR3 is CASRGEGEQFF. The CDR3, as DNA: TGTGCCAGCAGGGGGGAGGGGGAGCAGTTCTTC.

J is TRBJ2-1 and V is TRBV5-1; 8 nucleotides match TRBD2. V trimming: 0 bases; J trimming: 3 bases; junction bases outside the gene matches: 2. The CDR3 is made up of 15 amino acids. CDR1 is SGHRS and CDR2 is YFSETQ in the germline V gene. The CDR3 protein is CASSLVAGGYNEQFF. The CDR3 nucleotides read TGCGCCAGCAGCTTGGTCGCGGGGGGCTACAATGAGCAGTTCTTC.

The chain uses TRBV6-5 and TRBJ1-2; 7 bases fit TRBD1. Germline V CDR1 and CDR2: MNHEY, SVGAGI. The CDR3 has 15 amino acids. V gave up 6 bases and J gave up 1 base; unmatched junction bases: 8. CDR3 coding DNA: TGTGCCAGCAGCCCGACAGGGTTTCATAACTATGGCTACACCTTC. Its translation is CASSPTGFHNYGYTF.

CDR3 amino acids: CATSRDYGGNQPQHF. Written as DNA, the CDR3 is TGTGCCACCAGCAGAGATTACGGGGGAAATCAGCCCCAGCATTTT. V usage is TRBV15 and J usage is TRBJ1-5; tentatively, D is TRBD1 (5 bases). This CDR3 has 15 residues. The V gene's germline CDR1 is LNHNV and CDR2 YYDKDF (reference sequence). Between the trimmed V and J ends, which lost 0 bases and 4 bases, there was a span of 10 bases.

This sequence joins TRBV28 and TRBJ1-1; D remains ambiguous. The V end lost 4 bases, the J end lost 5 bases, and 8 bases lay between the germline ends. The CDR3 sequence is 12 residues long. From germline, CDR1 is MDHEN and CDR2 SYDVKM. CDR3 sequence reads: CASSSAQTEAFF. The CDR3 bases are TGTGCCAGCAGTTCAGCACAGACTGAAGCTTTCTTT.

This clone was found once. The J gene is TRBJ2-4, the V gene TRBV4-3, with 11 bases lining up with TRBD2. The junction had 1 base not matched to a gene; V was cut back by 0 bases and J by 0 bases. The CDR3 is 17 amino acids. CDR1 LGHNA and CDR2 YSLEER come from the germline V gene. The CDR3 loop reads CASSQETSGGAKNIQYF. For the CDR3, the DNA is TGCGCCAGCAGCCAAGAAACTAGCGGGGGAGCCAAAAACATTCAGTACTTC.

V gene TRBV28 combines with J gene TRBJ1-3, with 9 bases lining up with TRBD1. CDR3 size: 16 residues. CDR1 is MDHEN and CDR2 is SYDVKM in the germline V gene. V was clipped by 5 bases and J by 2 bases; unmatched bases: 7. The CDR3 coding sequence is TGTGCCAGCAGTGAGGTGGGACAGGGAACTGGAAACACCATATATTTT. It translates to CASSEVGQGTGNTIYF. The whole variable domain, remainder taken from reference TRBV28 and TRBJ1-3, is DVKVTQSSRYLVKRTGEKVFLECVQDMDHENMFWYRQDPGLGLRLIYFSYDVKMKEKGDIPEGYSVSREKKERFSLILESASTNQTSMYLCASSEVGQGTGNTIYFGEGSWLTVV.

This chain uses TRBV14 with TRBJ1-4; 7 nucleotides agree with TRBD1. Germline CDR1 SGHDN, CDR2 FVKESK. The junction had 8 bases not matched to a gene; V was cut back by 2 bases and J by 8 bases. The CDR3 has 15 amino acids. The CDR3 nucleotides read TGTGCCAGCAGCCAAAATCATAACAGGGGCGAAAAACTGTTTTTT. Protein sequence: CASSQNHNRGEKLFF.

V gene TRBV29-1 combines with J gene TRBJ2-3, with D possibly TRBD1 on 6 matching bases. Germline-derived CDR1 and CDR2 are SQVTM and ANQGSEA. The CDR3 contains 12 residues. V was clipped by 6 bases and J by 2 bases, with 9 bases between them. CDR3 coding DNA: TGCAGCGTAGACAGGTCCACAGATACGCAGTATTTT. It encodes CSVDRSTDTQYF.

This sequence joins TRBV12-3 or TRBV12-4 and TRBJ2-1; TRBD2 aligns across 11 bases. V lost 4 bases to trimming and J lost 9 bases; unmatched junction nucleotides: 2. The CDR3 has 13 amino acids. In DNA form, the CDR3 reads TGTGCCAGCAGTTATAGCGGGGGGGGTGAGCAGTTCTTC. Its protein is CASSYSGGGEQFF.

J is TRBJ2-6 and V is TRBV7-2; perhaps TRBD2 as D (6 bases). Per germline, CDR1 SGHTA and CDR2 FQGNSA. This CDR3 contains 14 residues. DNA for the CDR3: TGTGCTGGCACAAGGGAGGCTGGGGCCAACGTCCTGACTTTC. Amino acids: CAGTREAGANVLTF.

This clone turned up a few times. This rearrangement joins TRBV28 to TRBJ1-5, with TRBD1 matching over 11 bases. Germline CDR1 MDHEN, CDR2 SYDVKM. J was trimmed by 3 bases and V by 5 bases; bases with no gene match: 3. The CDR3 is 15 residues long. CDR3 loop: CASSGQGAFNQPQHF. The CDR3 DNA follows: TGTGCCAGCAGTGGACAGGGGGCCTTCAATCAGCCCCAGCATTTT.

This chain joins TRBV20-1 and TRBJ1-2, with unresolved D. Germline CDR1 is DFQATT and CDR2 is SNEGSKA (reference sequence). The CDR3 contains 11 residues. The V and J ends lost 3 bases and 6 bases respectively, with 8 bases between them. The DNA for the CDR3 is TGCAGTGCTAGTTCAGGTGATGGCTACACCTTC. Translating it yields CSASSGDGYTF.

The chain carries TRBV30 and TRBJ2-3, with a tentative D call TRBD1 (6 bases). Germline loops: CDR1 GTSNPN, CDR2 SVGIG (reference sequence). The CDR3 sequence is 15 residues long. With 2 bases removed from V and 3 bases from J, the gap between germline ends came to 15 bases. As DNA, the CDR3 is TGTGCCTGGAGTCCGCCAGGGGCTGGGACAGATACGCAGTATTTT. It specifies CAWSPPGAGTDTQYF.

This chain links TRBV28 with TRBJ2-7; TRBD1 matches 7 bases. Germline CDR1 MDHEN, CDR2 SYDVKM. J gave up 11 bases and V 5 bases, and 12 bases lay outside the gene matches. There are 13 residues in the CDR3. The CDR3 DNA reads TGTGCCAGCAGTCCTATTCCAGGACAGGTGGAGTACTTC. Its protein is CASSPIPGQVEYF.

This clone was detected only once. The chain uses TRBV10-3 and TRBJ2-2, with D uncertain. There are 13 residues in the CDR3. The V end was cut by 1 base, the J end by 3 bases, with 3 bases between. The V gene's germline CDR1 is ENHRY and CDR2 SYGVKD. In DNA form, the CDR3 reads TGTGCCATCAGTGAGTTAGACACCGGGGAGCTGTTTTTT. This sequence encodes CAISELDTGELFF.

The V and J genes are TRBV2 and TRBJ2-3, with D tentatively TRBD2 (7 bases). CDR1 is SNHLY, CDR2 FYNNEI, per germline. CDR3 length: 14 amino acids. V lost 6 bases, J lost 11 bases, and 21 bases lay in between. The DNA for the CDR3 is TGTGCCAGCAGGATACAACTCGGGGAGGGGGGGCAGTATTTT. Encoded protein: CASRIQLGEGGQYF.

A word on this clone: This sample includes further DNA sequences coding for the same CDR3. The V gene is TRBV28, the J gene TRBJ1-5; 9 bases match TRBD1. Per the germline V gene, CDR1 is MDHEN and CDR2 is SYDVKM. V gave up 5 bases and J gave up 7 bases; unmatched junction bases: 6. This CDR3 comprises 14 residues. The CDR3, as DNA: TGTGCCAGCAGTCTCGGGACAGGGCTCCAGCCCCAGCATTTT. The encoded protein is CASSLGTGLQPQHF. Variable domain in full (rest from reference TRBV28 and TRBJ1-5): DVKVTQSSRYLVKRTGEKVFLECVQDMDHENMFWYRQDPGLGLRLIYFSYDVKMKEKGDIPEGYSVSREKKERFSLILESASTNQTSMYLCASSLGTGLQPQHFGDGTRLSIL.